This record concerns one T cell receptor (beta chain) sequence. Antigen: not known. These data originate in a study of T-cell memory formation after mild COVID-19. TCRdb re-derived calls from the 5' RACE reads in MiXCR, one entry per CDR3 protein. The sample has just under 350,000 distinct CDR3 sequences, 10% to 15% seen once. The CDR3 is 16 amino acids. V shed 2 bases and J shed 0 bases, with 8 bases lying between them. CDR1 is MNHEY, CDR2 SVGAGI, per germline. General study results and limits: While clones contracting from day 15 to 85 were balanced between CD4 and CD8, later expanders leaned CD4+.

Sequenced: PBMCs or a T cell subset sorted from them (not recorded which). V gene TRBV6-5 combines with J gene TRBJ2-6, with D uncertain. The TCR comes from a man aged 18-30 years who had mild COVID-19 (a few samples of this study predate the infection). Cell type and time point are not known. CDR3 bases: TGTGCCAGCAGTTACGCTGGACCCTCTGGGGCCAACGTCCTGACTTTC. It translates to CASSYAGPSGANVLTF.